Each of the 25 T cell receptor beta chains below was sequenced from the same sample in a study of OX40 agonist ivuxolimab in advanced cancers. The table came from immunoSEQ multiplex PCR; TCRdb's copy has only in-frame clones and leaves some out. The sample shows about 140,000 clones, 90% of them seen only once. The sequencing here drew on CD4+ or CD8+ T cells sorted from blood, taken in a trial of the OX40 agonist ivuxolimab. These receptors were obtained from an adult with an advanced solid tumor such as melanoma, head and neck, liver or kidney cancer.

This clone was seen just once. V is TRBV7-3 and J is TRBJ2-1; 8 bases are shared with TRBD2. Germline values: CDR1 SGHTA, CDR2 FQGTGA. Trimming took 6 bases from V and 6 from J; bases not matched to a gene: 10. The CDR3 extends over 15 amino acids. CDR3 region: CASRGRAGDLNEQFF. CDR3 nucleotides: TGTGCCAGCAGAGGGCGAGCGGGAGACCTCAATGAGCAGTTCTTC.

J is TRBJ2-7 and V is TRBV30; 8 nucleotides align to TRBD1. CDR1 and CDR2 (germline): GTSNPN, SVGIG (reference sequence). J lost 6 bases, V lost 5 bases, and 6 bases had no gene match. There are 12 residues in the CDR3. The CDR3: CAWGEDRVEQYF. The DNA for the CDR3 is TGTGCCTGGGGGGAGGACAGGGTCGAGCAGTACTTC. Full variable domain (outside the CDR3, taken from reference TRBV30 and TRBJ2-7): SQTIHQWPATLVQPVGSPLSLECTVEGTSNPNLYWYRQAAGRGLQLLFYSVGIGQISSEVPQNLSASRPQDRQFILSSKKLLLSDSGFYLCAWGEDRVEQYFGPGTRLTVT.

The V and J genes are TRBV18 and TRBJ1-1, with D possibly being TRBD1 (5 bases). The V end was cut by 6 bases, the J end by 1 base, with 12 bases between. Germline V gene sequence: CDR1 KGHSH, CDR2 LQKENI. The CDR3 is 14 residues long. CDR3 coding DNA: TGTGCCAGCTCGCTCCGACAGAAGAACACTGAAGCTTTCTTT. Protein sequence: CASSLRQKNTEAFF.

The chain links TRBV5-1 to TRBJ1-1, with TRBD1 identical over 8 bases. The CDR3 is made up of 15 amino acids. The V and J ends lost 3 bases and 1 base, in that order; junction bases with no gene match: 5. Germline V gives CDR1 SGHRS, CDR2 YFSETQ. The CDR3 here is CASSYSGTGNTEAFF. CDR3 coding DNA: TGCGCCAGCAGCTATTCCGGGACAGGGAACACTGAAGCTTTCTTT.

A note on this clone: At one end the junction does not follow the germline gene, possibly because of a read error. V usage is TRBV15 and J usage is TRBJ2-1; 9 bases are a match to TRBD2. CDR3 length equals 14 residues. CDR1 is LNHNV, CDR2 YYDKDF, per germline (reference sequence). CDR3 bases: TGTGCCACCAACAGACTAGCGGCCTCCAATGAGCAGTTCTTC. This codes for CATNRLAASNEQFF. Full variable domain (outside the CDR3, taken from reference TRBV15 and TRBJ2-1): DAMVIQNPRYQVTQFGKPVTLSCSQTLNHNVMYWYQQKSSQAPKLLFHYYDKDFNNEADTPDNFQSRRPNTSFCFLDIRSPGLGDTAMYLCATNRLAASNEQFFGPGTRLTVL.

This CDR3 is CATSTPGQSSYEQYF. CDR3 sequence (DNA): TGTGCCACCAGCACCCCAGGGCAGAGCTCCTACGAGCAGTACTTC. The V gene is TRBV15, the J gene TRBJ2-7, with a tentative D call TRBD1 (5 bases). With 4 bases removed from V and 0 bases from J, the gap between germline ends came to 13 bases. CDR3 size: 15 residues. Germline V gene sequence: CDR1 LNHNV, CDR2 YYDKDF (reference sequence).

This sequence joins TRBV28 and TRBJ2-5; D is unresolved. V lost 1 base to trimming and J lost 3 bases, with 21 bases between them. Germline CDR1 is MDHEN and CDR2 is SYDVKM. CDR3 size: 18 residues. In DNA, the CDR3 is TGTGCCAGCAGTTTATTGTCCCCCCCCAACAGTAAAAAAGAGACCCAGTACTTC. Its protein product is CASSLLSPPNSKKETQYF.

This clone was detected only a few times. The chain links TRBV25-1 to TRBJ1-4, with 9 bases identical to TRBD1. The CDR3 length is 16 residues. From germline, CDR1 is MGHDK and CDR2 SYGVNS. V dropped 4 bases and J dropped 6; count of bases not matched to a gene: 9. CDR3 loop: CASSAGTGRVDEKLFF. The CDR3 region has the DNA TGTGCCAGCAGTGCCGGGACAGGGAGGGTGGATGAAAAACTGTTTTTT.

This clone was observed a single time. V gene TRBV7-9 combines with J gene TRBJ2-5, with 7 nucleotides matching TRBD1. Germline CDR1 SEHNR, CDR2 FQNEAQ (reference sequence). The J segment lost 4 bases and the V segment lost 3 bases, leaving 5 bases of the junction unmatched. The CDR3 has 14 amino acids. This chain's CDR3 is CASSLDRPIETQYF. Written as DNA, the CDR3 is TGTGCCAGCAGCTTGGACAGGCCGATAGAGACCCAGTACTTC.

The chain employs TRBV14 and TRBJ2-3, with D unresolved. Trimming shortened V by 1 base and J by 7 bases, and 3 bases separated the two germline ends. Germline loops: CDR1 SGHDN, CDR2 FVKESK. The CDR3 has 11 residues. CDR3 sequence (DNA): TGTGCCAGCAGCCAAGTACATACGCAGTATTTT. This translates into CASSQVHTQYF. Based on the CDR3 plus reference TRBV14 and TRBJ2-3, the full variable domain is EAGVTQFPSHSVIEKGQTVTLRCDPISGHDNLYWYRRVMGKEIKFLLHFVKESKQDESGMPNNRFLAERTGGTYSTLKVQPAELEDSGVYFCASSQVHTQYFGPGTRLTVL.

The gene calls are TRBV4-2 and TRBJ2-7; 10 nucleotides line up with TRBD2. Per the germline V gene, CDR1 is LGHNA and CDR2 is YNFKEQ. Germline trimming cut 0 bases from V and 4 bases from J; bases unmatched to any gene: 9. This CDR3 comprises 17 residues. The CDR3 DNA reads TGTGCCAGCAGCCAAGACCCTAGCGGGAGAGGTGGTTACGAGCAGTACTTC. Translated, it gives CASSQDPSGRGGYEQYF.

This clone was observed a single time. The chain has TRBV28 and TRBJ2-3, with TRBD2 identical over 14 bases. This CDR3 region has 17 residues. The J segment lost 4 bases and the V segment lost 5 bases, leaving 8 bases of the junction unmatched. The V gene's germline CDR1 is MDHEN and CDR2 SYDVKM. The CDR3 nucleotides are TGTGCCAGCAGTCGCCTCGGACTAGCGGGAGGTCCAGATACGCAGTATTTT. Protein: CASSRLGLAGGPDTQYF.

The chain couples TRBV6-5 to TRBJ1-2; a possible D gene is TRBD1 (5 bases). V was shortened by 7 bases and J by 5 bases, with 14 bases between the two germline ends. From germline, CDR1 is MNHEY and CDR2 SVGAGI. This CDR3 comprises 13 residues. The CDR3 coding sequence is TGTGCCAGCATTGACAGCGCCGGATATGGCTACACCTTC. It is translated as CASIDSAGYGYTF.

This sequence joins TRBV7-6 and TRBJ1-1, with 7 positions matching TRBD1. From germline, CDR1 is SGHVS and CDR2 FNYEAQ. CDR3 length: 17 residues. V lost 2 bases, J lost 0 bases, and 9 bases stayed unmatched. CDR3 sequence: CASSLRGGQVLNTEAFF. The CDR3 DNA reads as TGTGCCAGCAGCTTACGAGGCGGACAGGTTTTGAACACTGAAGCTTTCTTT.

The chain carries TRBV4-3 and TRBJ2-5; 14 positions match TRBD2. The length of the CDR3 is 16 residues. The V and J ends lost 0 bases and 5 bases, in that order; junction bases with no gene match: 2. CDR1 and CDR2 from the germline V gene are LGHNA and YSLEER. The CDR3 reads CASSQEGTSGSETQYF. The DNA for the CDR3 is TGCGCCAGCAGCCAAGAGGGGACTAGCGGGAGCGAGACCCAGTACTTC.

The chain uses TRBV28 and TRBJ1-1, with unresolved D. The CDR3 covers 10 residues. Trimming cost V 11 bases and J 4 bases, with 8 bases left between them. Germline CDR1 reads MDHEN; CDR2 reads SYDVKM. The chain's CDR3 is CAPWGTEAFF. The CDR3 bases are TGTGCCCCTTGGGGCACTGAAGCTTTCTTT.

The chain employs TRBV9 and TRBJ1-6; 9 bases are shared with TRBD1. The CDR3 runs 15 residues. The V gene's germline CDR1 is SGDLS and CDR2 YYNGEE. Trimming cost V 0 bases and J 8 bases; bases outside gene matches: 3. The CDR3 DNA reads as TGTGCCAGCAGCGTAGGGACAGGGGCCCATTCACCCCTCCACTTT. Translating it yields CASSVGTGAHSPLHF.

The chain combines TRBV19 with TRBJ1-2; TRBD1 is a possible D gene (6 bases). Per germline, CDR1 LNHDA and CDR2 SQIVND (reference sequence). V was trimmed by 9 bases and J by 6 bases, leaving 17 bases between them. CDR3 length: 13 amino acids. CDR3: CASRGDTMHGYTF. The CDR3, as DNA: TGTGCCAGCCGTGGGGACACGATGCATGGCTACACCTTC.

The CDR3 here is CASSRPEGLETQYF. In DNA form, the CDR3 reads TGTGCCAGCAGCCGGCCGGAGGGCCTAGAGACCCAGTACTTC. V usage is TRBV7-6 and J usage is TRBJ2-5; D perhaps matches TRBD2 (6 bases). Germline V lookup: CDR1 SGHVS, CDR2 FNYEAQ. The length of the CDR3 is 14 residues. V lost 5 bases, J lost 4 bases, and 14 bases lay in between.

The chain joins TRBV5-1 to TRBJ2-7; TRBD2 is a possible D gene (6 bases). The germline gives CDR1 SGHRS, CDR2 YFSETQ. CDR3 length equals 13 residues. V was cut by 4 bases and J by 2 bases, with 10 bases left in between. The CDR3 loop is CASSPTSPYEQYF. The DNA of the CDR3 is TGCGCCAGCAGCCCAACTAGCCCCTACGAGCAGTACTTC.

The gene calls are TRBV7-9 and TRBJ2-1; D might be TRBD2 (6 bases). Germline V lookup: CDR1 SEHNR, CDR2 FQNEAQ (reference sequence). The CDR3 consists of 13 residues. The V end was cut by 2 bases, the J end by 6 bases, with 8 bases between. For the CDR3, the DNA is TGTGCCAGCAGCTTACGACTAGTCAATGAGCAGTTCTTC. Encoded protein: CASSLRLVNEQFF.

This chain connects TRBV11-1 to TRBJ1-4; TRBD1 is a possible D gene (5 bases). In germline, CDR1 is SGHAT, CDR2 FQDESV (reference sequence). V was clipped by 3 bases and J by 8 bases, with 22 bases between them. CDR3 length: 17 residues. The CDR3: CASSFGGLIAGWEKLFF. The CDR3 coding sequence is TGTGCCAGCAGCTTTGGGGGACTCATCGCGGGATGGGAAAAACTGTTTTTT.

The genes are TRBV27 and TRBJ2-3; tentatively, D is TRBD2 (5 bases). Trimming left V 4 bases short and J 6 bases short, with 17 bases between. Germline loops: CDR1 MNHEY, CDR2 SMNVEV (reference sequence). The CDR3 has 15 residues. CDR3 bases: TGTGCCAGCAGTTCTTACCCCGGGGTTTCTGATACGCAGTATTTT. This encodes CASSSYPGVSDTQYF.

In DNA form, the CDR3 reads TGTGCCAGCAGTTTATCGGGAGCAACTGGGGCTTTCTTT. Its translation is CASSLSGATGAFF. The chain employs TRBV28 and TRBJ1-1; D gene ambiguous. The CDR3 loop spans 13 amino acids. Trimming took off 1 base at V and 11 bases at J, with 14 bases between the two ends. Germline CDR1 is MDHEN and CDR2 is SYDVKM.

CDR3 coding DNA: TGTGCCAGCAGTGAAGCCCTCACAGGGGGCGGGACGAGTGGGGCCAACGTCCTGACTTTC. Its translation is CASSEALTGGGTSGANVLTF. The V gene is TRBV6-1, the J gene TRBJ2-6; 9 positions match TRBD1. The CDR3 totals 20 residues. V trimming: 0 bases; J trimming: 3 bases; junction bases outside the gene matches: 12. In germline, CDR1 is MNHNS, CDR2 SASEGT.